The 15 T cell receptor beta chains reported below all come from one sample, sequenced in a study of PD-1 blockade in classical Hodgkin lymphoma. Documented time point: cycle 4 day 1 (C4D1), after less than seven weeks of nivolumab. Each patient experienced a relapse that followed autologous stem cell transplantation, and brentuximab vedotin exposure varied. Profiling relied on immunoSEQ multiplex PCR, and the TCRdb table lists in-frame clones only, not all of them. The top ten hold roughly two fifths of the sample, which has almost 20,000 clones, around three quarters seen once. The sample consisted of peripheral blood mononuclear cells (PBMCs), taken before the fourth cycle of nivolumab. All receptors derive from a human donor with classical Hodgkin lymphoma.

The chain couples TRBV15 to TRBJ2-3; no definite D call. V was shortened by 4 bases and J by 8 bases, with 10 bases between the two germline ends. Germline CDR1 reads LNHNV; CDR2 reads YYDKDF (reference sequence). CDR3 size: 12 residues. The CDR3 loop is CATSTLGTTQYF. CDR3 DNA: TGTGCCACCAGCACCCTCGGAACTACGCAGTATTTT.

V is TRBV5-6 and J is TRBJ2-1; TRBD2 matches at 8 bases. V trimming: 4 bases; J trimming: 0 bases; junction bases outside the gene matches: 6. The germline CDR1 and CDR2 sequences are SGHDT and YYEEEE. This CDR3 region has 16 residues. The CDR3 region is CASSPAGGFSYNEQFF. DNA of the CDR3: TGTGCCAGCAGCCCGGCGGGGGGCTTCTCCTACAATGAGCAGTTCTTC.

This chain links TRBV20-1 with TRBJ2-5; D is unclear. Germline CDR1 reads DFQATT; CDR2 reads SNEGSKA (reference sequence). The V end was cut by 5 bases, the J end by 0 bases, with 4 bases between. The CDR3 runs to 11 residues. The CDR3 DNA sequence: TGCAGTGCTCGCCACCAAGAGACCCAGTACTTC. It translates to CSARHQETQYF.

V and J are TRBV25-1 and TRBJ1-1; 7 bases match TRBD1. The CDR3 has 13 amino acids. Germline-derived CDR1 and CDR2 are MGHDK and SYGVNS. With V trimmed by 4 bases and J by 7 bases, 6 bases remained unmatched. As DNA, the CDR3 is TGTGCCAGCAGTGGATACAGGGGAAGTGAAGCTTTCTTT. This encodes CASSGYRGSEAFF. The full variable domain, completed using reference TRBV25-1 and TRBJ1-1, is EADIYQTPRYLVIGTGKKITLECSQTMGHDKMYWYQQDPGMELHLIHYSYGVNSTEKGDLSSESTVSRIRTEHFPLTLESARPSHTSQYLCASSGYRGSEAFFGQGTRLTVV.

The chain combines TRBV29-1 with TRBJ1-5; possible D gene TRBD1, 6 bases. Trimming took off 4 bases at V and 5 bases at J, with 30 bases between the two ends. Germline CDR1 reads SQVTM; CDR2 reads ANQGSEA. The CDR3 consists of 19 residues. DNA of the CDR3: TGCAGCGTTGTTATTCCCGACCTTGGGGGGGCCCCTCGCGATCAGCCCCAGCATTTT. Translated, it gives CSVVIPDLGGAPRDQPQHF.

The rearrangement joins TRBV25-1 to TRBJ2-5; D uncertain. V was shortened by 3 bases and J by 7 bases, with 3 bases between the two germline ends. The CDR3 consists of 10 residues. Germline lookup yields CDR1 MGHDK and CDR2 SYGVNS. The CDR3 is CASSDGTQYF. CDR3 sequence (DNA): TGTGCCAGCAGTGACGGGACCCAGTACTTC.

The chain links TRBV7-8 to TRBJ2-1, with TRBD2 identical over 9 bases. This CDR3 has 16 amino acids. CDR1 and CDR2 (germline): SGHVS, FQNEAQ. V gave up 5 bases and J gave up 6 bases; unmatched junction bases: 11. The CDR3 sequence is CASSPPKAGGFNEQFF. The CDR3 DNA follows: TGTGCCAGCAGCCCGCCTAAAGCGGGGGGATTCAATGAGCAGTTCTTC.

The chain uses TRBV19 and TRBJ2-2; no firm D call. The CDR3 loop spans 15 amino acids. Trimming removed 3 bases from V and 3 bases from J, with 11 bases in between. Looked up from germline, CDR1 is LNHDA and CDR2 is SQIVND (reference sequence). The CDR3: CASSMGVRDTGELFF. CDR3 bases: TGTGCCAGTAGTATGGGCGTCCGGGACACCGGGGAGCTGTTTTTT.

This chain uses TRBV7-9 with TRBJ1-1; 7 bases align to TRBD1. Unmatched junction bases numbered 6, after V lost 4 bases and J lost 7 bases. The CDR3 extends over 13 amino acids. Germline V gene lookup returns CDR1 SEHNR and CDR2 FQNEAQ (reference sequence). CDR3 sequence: CASSSQGGNEAFF. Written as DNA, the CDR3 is TGTGCCAGCAGCTCCCAAGGGGGCAATGAAGCTTTCTTT. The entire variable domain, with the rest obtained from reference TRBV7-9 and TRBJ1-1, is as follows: DTGVSQNPRHKITKRGQNVTFRCDPISEHNRLYWYRQTLGQGPEFLTYFQNEAQLEKSRLLSDRFSAERPKGSFSTLEIQRTEQGDSAMYLCASSSQGGNEAFFGQGTRLTVV.

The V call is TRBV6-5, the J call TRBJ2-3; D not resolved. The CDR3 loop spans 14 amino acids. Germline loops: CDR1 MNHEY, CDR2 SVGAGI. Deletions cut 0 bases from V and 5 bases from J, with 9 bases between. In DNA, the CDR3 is TGTGCCAGCAGTTACTCGAGCACAGAAGATACGCAGTATTTT. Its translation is CASSYSSTEDTQYF.

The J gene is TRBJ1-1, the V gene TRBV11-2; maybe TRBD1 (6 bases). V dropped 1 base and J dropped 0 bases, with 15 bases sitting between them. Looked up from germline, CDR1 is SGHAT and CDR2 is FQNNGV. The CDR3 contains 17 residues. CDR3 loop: CASSLGWSGQLNTEAFF. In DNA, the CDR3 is TGTGCCAGCAGCTTAGGCTGGAGCGGACAGTTGAACACTGAAGCTTTCTTT. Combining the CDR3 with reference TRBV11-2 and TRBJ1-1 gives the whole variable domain EAGVAQSPRYKIIEKRQSVAFWCNPISGHATLYWYQQILGQGPKLLIQFQNNGVVDDSQLPKDRFSAERLKGVDSTLKIQPAKLEDSAVYLCASSLGWSGQLNTEAFFGQGTRLTVV.

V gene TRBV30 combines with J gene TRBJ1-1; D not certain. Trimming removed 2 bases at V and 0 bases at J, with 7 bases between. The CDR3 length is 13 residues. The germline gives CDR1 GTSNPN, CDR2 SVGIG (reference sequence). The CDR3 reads CAWSPQMNTEAFF. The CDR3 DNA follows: TGTGCCTGGAGTCCACAGATGAACACTGAAGCTTTCTTT. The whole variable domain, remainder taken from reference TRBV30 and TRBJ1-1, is SQTIHQWPATLVQPVGSPLSLECTVEGTSNPNLYWYRQAAGRGLQLLFYSVGIGQISSEVPQNLSASRPQDRQFILSSKKLLLSDSGFYLCAWSPQMNTEAFFGQGTRLTVV.

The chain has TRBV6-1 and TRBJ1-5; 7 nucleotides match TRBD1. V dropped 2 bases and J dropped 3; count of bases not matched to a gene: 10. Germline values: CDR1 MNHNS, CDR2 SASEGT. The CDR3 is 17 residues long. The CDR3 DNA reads TGTGCCAGCAGTGAATTTCTAAGGAAGGGGGCCAATCAGCCCCAGCATTTT. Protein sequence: CASSEFLRKGANQPQHF.

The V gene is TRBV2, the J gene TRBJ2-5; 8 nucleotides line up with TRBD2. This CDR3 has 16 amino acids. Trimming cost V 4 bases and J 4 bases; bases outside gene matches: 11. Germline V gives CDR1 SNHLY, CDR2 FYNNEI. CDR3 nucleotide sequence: TGTGCCAGCAGTGCCCCGGGACTAGGGTTCGGAGAGACCCAGTACTTC. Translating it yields CASSAPGLGFGETQYF.

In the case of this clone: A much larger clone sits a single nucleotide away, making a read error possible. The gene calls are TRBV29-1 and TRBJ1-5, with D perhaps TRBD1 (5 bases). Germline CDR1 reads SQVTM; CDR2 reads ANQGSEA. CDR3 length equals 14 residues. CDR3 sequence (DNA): TGCAGCGGCCGGGACGGCGATAGCAATCAGTCCCAGCATTTT. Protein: CSGRDGDSNQSQHF.